The source of this T cell receptor beta chain is a study of PD-1 blockade in mismatch repair-deficient tumors. The wider study: Enrolled about 2012-2016, patients had progressing, pretreated mismatch repair-deficient cancers of about a dozen types.

The trim removed 5 bases at V and 7 bases at J, leaving 9 bases unmatched. From germline, CDR1 is MNHNY and CDR2 SVGAGI (reference sequence). This CDR3 is 15 amino acids long. This table comes from immunoSEQ multiplex PCR, and its TCRdb copy is limited to in-frame clones, with some not included. The table has roughly 38,000 clones, approximately 88% seen once. V usage is TRBV6-6 and J usage is TRBJ1-1, with 11 bases identical to TRBD1. The sequence came from an adult with mismatch repair-deficient cancer. The sequenced sample was PBMCs, obtained 38 to 40 weeks after starting pembrolizumab. CDR3 sequence: CASSPRDRGSLEAFF. The CDR3 DNA follows: TGTGCCAGCAGTCCAAGGGACAGGGGGTCTCTTGAAGCTTTCTTT.